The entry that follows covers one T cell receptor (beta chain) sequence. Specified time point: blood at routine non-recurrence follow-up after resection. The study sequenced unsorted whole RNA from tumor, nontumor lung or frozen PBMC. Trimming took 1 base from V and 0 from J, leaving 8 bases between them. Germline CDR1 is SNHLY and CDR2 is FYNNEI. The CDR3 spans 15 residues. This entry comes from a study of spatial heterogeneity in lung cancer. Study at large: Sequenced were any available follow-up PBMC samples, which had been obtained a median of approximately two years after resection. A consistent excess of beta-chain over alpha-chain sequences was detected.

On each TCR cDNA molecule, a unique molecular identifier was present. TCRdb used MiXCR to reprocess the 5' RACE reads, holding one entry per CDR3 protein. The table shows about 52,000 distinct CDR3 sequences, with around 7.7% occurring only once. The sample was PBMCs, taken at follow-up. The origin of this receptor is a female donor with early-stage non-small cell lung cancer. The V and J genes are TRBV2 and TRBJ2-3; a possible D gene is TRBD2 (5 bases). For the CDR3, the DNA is TGTGCCAGCAGTGAAGAGCGGAGTAGCACAGATACGCAGTATTTT. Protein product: CASSEERSSTDTQYF. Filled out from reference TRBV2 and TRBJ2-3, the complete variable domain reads EPEVTQTPSHQVTQMGQEVILRCVPISNHLYFYWYRQILGQKVEFLVSFYNNEISEKSEIFDDQFSVERPDGSNFTLKIRSTKLEDSAMYFCASSEERSSTDTQYFGPGTRLTVL.